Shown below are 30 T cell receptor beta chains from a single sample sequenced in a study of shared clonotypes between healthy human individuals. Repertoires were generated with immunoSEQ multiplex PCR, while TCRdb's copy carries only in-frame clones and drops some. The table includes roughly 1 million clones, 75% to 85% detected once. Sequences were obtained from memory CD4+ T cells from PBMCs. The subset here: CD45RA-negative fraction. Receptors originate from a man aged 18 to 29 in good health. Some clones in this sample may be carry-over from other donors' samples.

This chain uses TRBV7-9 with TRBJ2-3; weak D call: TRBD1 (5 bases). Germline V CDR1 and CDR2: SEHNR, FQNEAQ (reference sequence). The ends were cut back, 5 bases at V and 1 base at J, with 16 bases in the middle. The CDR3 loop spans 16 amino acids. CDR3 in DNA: TGTGCCAGCAGCACGCAGGGATCCTCGGGCACAGATACGCAGTATTTT. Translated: CASSTQGSSGTDTQYF.

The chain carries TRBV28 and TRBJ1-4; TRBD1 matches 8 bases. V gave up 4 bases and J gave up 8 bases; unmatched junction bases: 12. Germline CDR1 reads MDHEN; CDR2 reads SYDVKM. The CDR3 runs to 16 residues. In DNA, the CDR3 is TGTGCCAGCAGTTCAGAACAGACAGGGGTTGGGGAAAAACTGTTTTTT. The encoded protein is CASSSEQTGVGEKLFF.

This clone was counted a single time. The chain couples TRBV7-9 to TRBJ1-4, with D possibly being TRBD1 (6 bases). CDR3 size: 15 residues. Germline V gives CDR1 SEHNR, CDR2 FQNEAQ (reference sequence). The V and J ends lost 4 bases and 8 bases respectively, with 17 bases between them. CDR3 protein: CASSSGGQGREKLFF. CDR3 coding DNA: TGTGCCAGCAGCTCGGGCGGCCAGGGGAGAGAAAAACTGTTTTTT.

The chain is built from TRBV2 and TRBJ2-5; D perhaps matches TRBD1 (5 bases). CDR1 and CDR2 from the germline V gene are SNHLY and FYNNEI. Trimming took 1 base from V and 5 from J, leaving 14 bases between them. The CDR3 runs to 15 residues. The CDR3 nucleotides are TGTGCCAGCAGTGAAGATTGGGCGCAGGGCGAGACCCAGTACTTC. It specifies CASSEDWAQGETQYF.

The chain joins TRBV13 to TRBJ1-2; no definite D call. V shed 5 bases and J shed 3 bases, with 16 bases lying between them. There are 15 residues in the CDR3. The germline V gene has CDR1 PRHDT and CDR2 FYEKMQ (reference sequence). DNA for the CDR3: TGTGCCAGCAGCGTAACCAGGAGGTTGGACTATGGCTACACCTTC. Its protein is CASSVTRRLDYGYTF.

The CDR3 is CASSPGLAGDLGSETQYF. DNA for the CDR3: TGTGCCAGTAGTCCCGGACTAGCGGGAGATCTCGGTAGCGAGACCCAGTACTTC. The rearrangement links TRBV19 to TRBJ2-5; 13 nucleotides agree with TRBD2. Germline V lookup: CDR1 LNHDA, CDR2 SQIVND (reference sequence). The CDR3 consists of 18 residues. The V segment lost 5 bases and the J segment 5 bases; nucleotides outside the gene matches: 14. Variable domain in full (rest from reference TRBV19 and TRBJ2-5): DGGITQSPKYLFRKEGQNVTLSCEQNLNHDAMYWYRQDPGQGLRLIYYSQIVNDFQKGDIAEGYSVSREKKESFPLTVTSAQKNPTAFYLCASSPGLAGDLGSETQYFGPGTRLLVL.

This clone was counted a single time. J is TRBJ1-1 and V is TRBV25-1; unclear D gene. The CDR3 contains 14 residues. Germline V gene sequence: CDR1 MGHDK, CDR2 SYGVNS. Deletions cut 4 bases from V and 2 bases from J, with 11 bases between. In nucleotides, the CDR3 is TGTGCCAGCAGTGGACTCGGGATCAACACTGAAGCTTTCTTT. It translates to CASSGLGINTEAFF.

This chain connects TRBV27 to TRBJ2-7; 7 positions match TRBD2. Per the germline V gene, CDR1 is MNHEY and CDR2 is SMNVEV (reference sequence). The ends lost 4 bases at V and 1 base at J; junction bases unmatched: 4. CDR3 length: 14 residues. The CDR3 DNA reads TGTGCCAGCAGTTGGGGGAGGGAGTCCTACGAGCAGTACTTC. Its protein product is CASSWGRESYEQYF.

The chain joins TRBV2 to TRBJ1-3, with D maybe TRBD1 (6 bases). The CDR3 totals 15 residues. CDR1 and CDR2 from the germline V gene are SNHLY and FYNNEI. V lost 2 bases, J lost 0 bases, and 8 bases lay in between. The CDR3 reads CASSEQGLSGNTIYF. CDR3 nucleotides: TGTGCCAGCAGTGAACAGGGGCTCTCTGGAAACACCATATATTTT.

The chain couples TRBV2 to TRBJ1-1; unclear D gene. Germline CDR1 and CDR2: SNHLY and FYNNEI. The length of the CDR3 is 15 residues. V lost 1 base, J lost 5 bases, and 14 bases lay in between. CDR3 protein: CASSEGQTPGTEAFF. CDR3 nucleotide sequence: TGTGCCAGCAGTGAAGGGCAGACCCCGGGGACTGAAGCTTTCTTT.

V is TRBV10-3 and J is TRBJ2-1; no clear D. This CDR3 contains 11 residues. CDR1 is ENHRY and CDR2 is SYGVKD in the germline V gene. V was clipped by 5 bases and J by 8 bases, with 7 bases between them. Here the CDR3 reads CAISREHEQFF. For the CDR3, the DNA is TGTGCCATCAGTAGAGAGCATGAGCAGTTCTTC.

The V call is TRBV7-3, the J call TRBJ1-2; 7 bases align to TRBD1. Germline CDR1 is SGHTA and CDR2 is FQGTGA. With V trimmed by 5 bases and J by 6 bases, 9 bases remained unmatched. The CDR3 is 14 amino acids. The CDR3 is CASSPQQGNDGYTF. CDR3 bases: TGTGCCAGCAGCCCCCAACAGGGGAACGATGGCTACACCTTC.

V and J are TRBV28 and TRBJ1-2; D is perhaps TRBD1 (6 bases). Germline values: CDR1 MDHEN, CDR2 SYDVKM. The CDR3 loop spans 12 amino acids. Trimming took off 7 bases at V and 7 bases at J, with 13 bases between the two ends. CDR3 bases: TGTGCCAGCACCTGGGGGGCTGGTGGCTACACCTTC. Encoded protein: CASTWGAGGYTF.

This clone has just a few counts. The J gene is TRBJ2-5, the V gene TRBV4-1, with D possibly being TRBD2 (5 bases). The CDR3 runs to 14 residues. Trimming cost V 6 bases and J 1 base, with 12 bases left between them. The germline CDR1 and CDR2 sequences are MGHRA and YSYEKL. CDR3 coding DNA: TGCGCCAGCAGTTACACCGAGGGCCAAGAGACCCAGTACTTC. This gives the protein CASSYTEGQETQYF.

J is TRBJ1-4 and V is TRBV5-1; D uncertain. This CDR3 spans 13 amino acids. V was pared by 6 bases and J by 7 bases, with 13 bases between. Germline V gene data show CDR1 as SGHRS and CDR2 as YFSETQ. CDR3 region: CASTRDGFEKLFF. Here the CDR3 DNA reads TGCGCCAGCACCAGAGACGGCTTTGAAAAACTGTTTTTT.

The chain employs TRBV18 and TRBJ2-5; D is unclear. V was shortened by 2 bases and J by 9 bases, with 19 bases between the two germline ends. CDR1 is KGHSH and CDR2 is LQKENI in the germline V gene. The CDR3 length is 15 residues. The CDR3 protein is CASSPNQLSEGPQYF. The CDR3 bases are TGTGCCAGCTCACCAAACCAACTCTCAGAAGGGCCCCAGTACTTC.

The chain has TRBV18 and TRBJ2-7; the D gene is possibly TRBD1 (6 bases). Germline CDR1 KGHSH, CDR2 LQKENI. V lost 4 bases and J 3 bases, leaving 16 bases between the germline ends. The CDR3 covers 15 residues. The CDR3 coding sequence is TGTGCCAGCTCACAAACTAAAGGGGGAATCTACGAGCAGTACTTC. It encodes CASSQTKGGIYEQYF.

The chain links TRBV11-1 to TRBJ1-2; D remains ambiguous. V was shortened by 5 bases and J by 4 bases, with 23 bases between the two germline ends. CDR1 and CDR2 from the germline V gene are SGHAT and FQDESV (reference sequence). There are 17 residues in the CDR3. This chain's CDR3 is CASSPSLGRGQSYGYTF. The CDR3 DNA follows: TGTGCCAGCAGCCCCAGTCTGGGCAGAGGGCAAAGCTATGGCTACACCTTC. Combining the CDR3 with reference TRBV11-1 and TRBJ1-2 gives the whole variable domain EAEVAQSPRYKITEKSQAVAFWCDPISGHATLYWYRQILGQGPELLVQFQDESVVDDSQLPKDRFSAERLKGVDSTLKIQPAELGDSAMYLCASSPSLGRGQSYGYTFGSGTRLTVV.

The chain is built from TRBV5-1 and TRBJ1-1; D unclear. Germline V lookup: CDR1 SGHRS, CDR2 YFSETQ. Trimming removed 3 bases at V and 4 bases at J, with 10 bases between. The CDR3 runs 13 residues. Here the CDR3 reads CASSSHGSTEAFF. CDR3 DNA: TGCGCCAGCAGCTCCCATGGCAGCACTGAAGCTTTCTTT.

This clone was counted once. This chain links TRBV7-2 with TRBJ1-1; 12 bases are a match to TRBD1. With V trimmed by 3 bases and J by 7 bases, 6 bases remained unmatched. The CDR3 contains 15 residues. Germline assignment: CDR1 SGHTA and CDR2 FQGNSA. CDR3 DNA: TGTGCCAGCAGCTTTTTAGGGACAGGGGGCAATGAAGCTTTCTTT. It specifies CASSFLGTGGNEAFF.

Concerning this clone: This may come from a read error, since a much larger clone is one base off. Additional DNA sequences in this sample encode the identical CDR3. CDR3 bases: TGTGCCAGCAGTGGACAGCCGAACACTGAAGCTTTCTTT. As protein: CASSGQPNTEAFF. The chain couples TRBV2 to TRBJ1-1; weak D call: TRBD1 (5 bases). V lost 4 bases and J 1 base, leaving 7 bases between the germline ends. This CDR3 has 13 residues. Germline values: CDR1 SNHLY, CDR2 FYNNEI.

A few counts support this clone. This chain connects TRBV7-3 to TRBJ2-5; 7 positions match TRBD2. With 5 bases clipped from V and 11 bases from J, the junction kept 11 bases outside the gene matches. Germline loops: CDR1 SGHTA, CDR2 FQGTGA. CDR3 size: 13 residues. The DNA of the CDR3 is TGTGCCAGCAGCATCCGTGCGGGAGAAAGGCAGTACTTC. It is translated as CASSIRAGERQYF.

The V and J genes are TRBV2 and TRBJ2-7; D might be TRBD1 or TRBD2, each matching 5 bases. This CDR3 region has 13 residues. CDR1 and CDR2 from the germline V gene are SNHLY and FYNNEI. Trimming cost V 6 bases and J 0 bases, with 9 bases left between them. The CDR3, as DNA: TGTGCCAGCAGGGGGGACGCCTCCTACGAGCAGTACTTC. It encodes CASRGDASYEQYF.

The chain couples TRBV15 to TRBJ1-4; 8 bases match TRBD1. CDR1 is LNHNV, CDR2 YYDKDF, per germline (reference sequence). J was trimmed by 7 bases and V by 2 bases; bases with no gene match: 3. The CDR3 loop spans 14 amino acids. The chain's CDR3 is CATSRTGTGEKLFF. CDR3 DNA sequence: TGTGCCACCAGCAGAACTGGGACAGGTGAAAAACTGTTTTTT.

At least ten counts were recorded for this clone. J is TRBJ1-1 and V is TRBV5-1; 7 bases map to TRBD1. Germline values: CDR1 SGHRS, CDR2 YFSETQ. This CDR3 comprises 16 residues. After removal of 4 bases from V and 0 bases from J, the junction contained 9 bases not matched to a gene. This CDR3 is CASSTGTDPLNTEAFF. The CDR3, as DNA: TGCGCCAGCAGCACCGGGACAGACCCATTGAACACTGAAGCTTTCTTT.

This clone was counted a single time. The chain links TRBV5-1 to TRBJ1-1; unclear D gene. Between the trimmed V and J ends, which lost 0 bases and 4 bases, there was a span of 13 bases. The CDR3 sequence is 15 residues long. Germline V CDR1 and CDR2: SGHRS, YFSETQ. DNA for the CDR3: TGCGCCAGCAGCTTGGGGAGTGTCAAGGGCACTGAAGCTTTCTTT. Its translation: CASSLGSVKGTEAFF.

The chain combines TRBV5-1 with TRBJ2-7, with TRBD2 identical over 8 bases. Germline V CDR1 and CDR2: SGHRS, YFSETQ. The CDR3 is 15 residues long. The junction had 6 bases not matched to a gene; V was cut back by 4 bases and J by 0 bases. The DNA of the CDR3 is TGCGCCAGCAGCAAGGGCGGGGGGACCTCCTACGAGCAGTACTTC. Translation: CASSKGGGTSYEQYF.

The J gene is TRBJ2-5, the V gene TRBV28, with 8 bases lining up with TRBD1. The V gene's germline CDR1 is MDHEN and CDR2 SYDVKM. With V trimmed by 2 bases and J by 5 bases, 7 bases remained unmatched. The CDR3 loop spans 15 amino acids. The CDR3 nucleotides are TGTGCCAGCAGTTTACCCCAGGGGGCTGGGGAGACCCAGTACTTC. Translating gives CASSLPQGAGETQYF.

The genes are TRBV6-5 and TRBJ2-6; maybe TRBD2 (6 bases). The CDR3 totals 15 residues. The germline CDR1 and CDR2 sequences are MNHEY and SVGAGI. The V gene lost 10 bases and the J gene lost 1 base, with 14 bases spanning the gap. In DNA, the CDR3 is TGTGCCACCACCCACGGGGGTTCTGGGGCCAACGTCCTGACTTTC. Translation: CATTHGGSGANVLTF.

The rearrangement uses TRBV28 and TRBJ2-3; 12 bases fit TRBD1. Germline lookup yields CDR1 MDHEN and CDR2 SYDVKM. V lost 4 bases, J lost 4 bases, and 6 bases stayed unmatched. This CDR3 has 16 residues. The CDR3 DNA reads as TGTGCCAGCAGTTCGCTGGGGACAGGGGGCGCAGATACGCAGTATTTT. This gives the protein CASSSLGTGGADTQYF.